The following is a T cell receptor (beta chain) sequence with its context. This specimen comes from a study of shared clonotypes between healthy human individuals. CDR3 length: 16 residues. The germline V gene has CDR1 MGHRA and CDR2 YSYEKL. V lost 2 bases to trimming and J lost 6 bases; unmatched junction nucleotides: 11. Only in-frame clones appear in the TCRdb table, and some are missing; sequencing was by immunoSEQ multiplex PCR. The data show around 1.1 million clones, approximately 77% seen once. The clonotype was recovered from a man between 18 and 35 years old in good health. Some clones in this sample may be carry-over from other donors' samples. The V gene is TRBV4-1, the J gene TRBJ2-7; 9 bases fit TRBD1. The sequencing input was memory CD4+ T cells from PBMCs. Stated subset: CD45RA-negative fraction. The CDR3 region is CASSQNPGQGRSEQYF. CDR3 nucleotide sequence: TGCGCCAGCAGCCAAAATCCGGGACAGGGAAGGTCCGAGCAGTACTTC.